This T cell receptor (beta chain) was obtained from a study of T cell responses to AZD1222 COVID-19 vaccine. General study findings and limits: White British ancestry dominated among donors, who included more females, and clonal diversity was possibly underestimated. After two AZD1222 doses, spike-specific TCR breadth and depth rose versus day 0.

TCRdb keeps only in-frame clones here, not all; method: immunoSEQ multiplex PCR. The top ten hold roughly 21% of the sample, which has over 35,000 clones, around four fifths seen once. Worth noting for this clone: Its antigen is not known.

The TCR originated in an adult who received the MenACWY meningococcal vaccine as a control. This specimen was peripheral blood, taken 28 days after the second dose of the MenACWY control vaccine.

The CDR3 coding sequence is TGTGCCAGCAGCTTTAAGGGTATCCTGGGCACTGAAGCTTTCTTT. Translating gives CASSFKGILGTEAFF. This sequence joins TRBV5-8 and TRBJ1-1; D remains unclear. V was clipped by 2 bases and J by 4 bases, with 15 bases between them. The germline V gene encodes CDR1 SGHTS and CDR2 YDEGEE. This CDR3 has 15 amino acids. Full variable domain (missing parts from reference TRBV5-8 and TRBJ1-1): EAGVTQSPTHLIKTRGQQATLRCSPISGHTSVYWYQQALGLGLQFLLWYDEGEERNRGNFPPRFSGRQFPNYSSELNVNALELEDSALYLCASSFKGILGTEAFFGQGTRLTVV.